The 24 T cell receptor beta chains below come from one sample, sequenced in a study of T cells in localized non-small cell lung cancer. Data came from immunoSEQ multiplex PCR; TCRdb stores just in-frame clones and leaves some out. The data contain some 55,000 clones, around 83% of them singletons. Specimen: peripheral blood, collected before any cancer treatment. Every receptor here comes from a female donor at least 60 years old with stage II squamous cell lung carcinoma.

The chain couples TRBV7-9 to TRBJ1-5, with D perhaps TRBD1 (6 bases). The germline V gene encodes CDR1 SEHNR and CDR2 FQNEAQ (reference sequence). The CDR3 runs 15 residues. V lost 5 bases and J 5 bases, leaving 16 bases between the germline ends. CDR3 loop: CASSGEYPGDQPQHF. The CDR3 coding sequence is TGTGCCAGCAGCGGGGAGTACCCAGGGGATCAGCCCCAGCATTTT.

The rearrangement links TRBV27 to TRBJ2-7, with 9 bases fitting TRBD1. The germline V gene encodes CDR1 MNHEY and CDR2 SMNVEV (reference sequence). V lost 5 bases and J lost 5; bases outside the gene matches: 4. This CDR3 has 13 amino acids. The chain's CDR3 is CASSLRDRDEQYF. The CDR3, as DNA: TGTGCCAGCAGTCTCCGGGACAGGGACGAGCAGTACTTC.

V usage is TRBV4-3 and J usage is TRBJ1-6; a possible D gene is TRBD1 (6 bases). CDR3 length: 15 amino acids. Per germline, CDR1 LGHNA and CDR2 YSLEER. V lost 2 bases to trimming and J lost 5 bases, with 10 bases between them. Here the CDR3 reads CASSQRTVNNSPLHF. Here the CDR3 DNA reads TGCGCCAGCAGCCAAAGGACAGTTAATAATTCACCCCTCCACTTT.

The rearrangement uses TRBV14 and TRBJ2-5; 8 nucleotides line up with TRBD1. After removal of 7 bases from V and 5 bases from J, the junction contained 9 bases not matched to a gene. The CDR3 runs 14 residues. Germline V gene sequence: CDR1 SGHDN, CDR2 FVKESK. DNA for the CDR3: TGTGCCAGCAAGGCCAGGACAGGGTATGAGACCCAGTACTTC. Translated, it gives CASKARTGYETQYF. Supplemented by reference TRBV14 and TRBJ2-5, the full variable domain reads EAGVTQFPSHSVIEKGQTVTLRCDPISGHDNLYWYRRVMGKEIKFLLHFVKESKQDESGMPNNRFLAERTGGTYSTLKVQPAELEDSGVYFCASKARTGYETQYFGPGTRLLVL.

This chain connects TRBV19 to TRBJ2-1; TRBD2 matches at 11 bases. The CDR3 totals 17 residues. Trimming removed 0 bases from V and 10 bases from J; junction bases left unmatched: 11. Germline V gene data show CDR1 as LNHDA and CDR2 as SQIVND (reference sequence). In DNA, the CDR3 is TGTGCCAGTAGTATAGAATTACTAGCGGGGGTGGCGGGAGAGCAGTTCTTC. This translates into CASSIELLAGVAGEQFF.

The chain recombines TRBV2 with TRBJ1-2; 8 bases fit TRBD1. Trimming removed 4 bases from V and 8 bases from J; junction bases left unmatched: 9. The CDR3 consists of 14 residues. CDR1 is SNHLY, CDR2 FYNNEI, per germline. As DNA, the CDR3 is TGTGCCAGCAGTGTTGGCAGGGGGCTGGAGGGCTACACCTTC. Its translation: CASSVGRGLEGYTF.

The chain recombines TRBV5-1 with TRBJ1-2, with D perhaps TRBD1 (5 bases). The V gene's germline CDR1 is SGHRS and CDR2 YFSETQ. The CDR3 length is 12 residues. V was trimmed by 1 base and J by 6 bases, leaving 7 bases between them. CDR3 nucleotides: TGCGCCAGCAGCTTGTCGACAGATGGCTACACCTTC. Translated, it gives CASSLSTDGYTF.

J is TRBJ1-1 and V is TRBV5-4; 12 nucleotides agree with TRBD1. V shed 4 bases and J 6 bases; nucleotides not matched to a gene: 10. Germline loops: CDR1 SGHNT, CDR2 YYREEE (reference sequence). CDR3 length: 16 amino acids. In DNA form, the CDR3 reads TGTGCCAGCAGCCGAGGGACAGGGGGCGAAGGGGCTGAAGCTTTCTTT. This translates into CASSRGTGGEGAEAFF.

V is TRBV9 and J is TRBJ1-4; no clear D. The CDR3 has 14 residues. Per the germline V gene, CDR1 is SGDLS and CDR2 is YYNGEE. The V gene lost 0 bases and the J gene lost 0 bases, with 3 bases spanning the gap. The CDR3 nucleotides are TGTGCCAGCAGCGTAGAACCAACTAATGAAAAACTGTTTTTT. Translated, it gives CASSVEPTNEKLFF. The full variable domain, its missing parts supplied by reference TRBV9 and TRBJ1-4, is DSGVTQTPKHLITATGQRVTLRCSPRSGDLSVYWYQQSLDQGLQFLIQYYNGEERAKGNILERFSAQQFPDLHSELNLSSLELGDSALYFCASSVEPTNEKLFFGSGTQLSVL.

The chain combines TRBV5-1 with TRBJ1-2; D not certain. V lost 7 bases and J 7 bases, leaving 17 bases between the germline ends. The germline gives CDR1 SGHRS, CDR2 YFSETQ. The CDR3 extends over 13 amino acids. The CDR3 DNA is TGCGCCAGCGGAGAGGAGAGGGTAGGTGGCTACACCTTC. This sequence encodes CASGEERVGGYTF.

The chain has TRBV6-6 and TRBJ2-1; unclear D gene. The length of the CDR3 is 14 residues. V was trimmed by 7 bases and J by 0 bases, leaving 10 bases between them. Germline V gives CDR1 MNHNY, CDR2 SVGAGI (reference sequence). CDR3 residues: CASTAQNSYNEQFF. The CDR3 bases are TGTGCCAGCACCGCACAGAACTCCTACAATGAGCAGTTCTTC.

The chain carries TRBV19 and TRBJ2-3; TRBD2 agrees at 8 bases. The CDR3 spans 13 residues. J was trimmed by 4 bases and V by 7 bases; bases with no gene match: 4. Per germline, CDR1 LNHDA and CDR2 SQIVND (reference sequence). The CDR3 protein is CASKTGGPDTQYF. In DNA, the CDR3 is TGTGCCAGTAAAACGGGAGGGCCAGATACGCAGTATTTT.

This clone has only one observation. This rearrangement joins TRBV30 to TRBJ1-4; D is unresolved. The CDR3 contains 13 residues. Per germline, CDR1 GTSNPN and CDR2 SVGIG (reference sequence). V was pared by 1 base and J by 3 bases, with 6 bases between. The CDR3 nucleotides are TGTGCCTGGAGTGCGCGGGCTAATGAAAAACTGTTTTTT. It yields the protein CAWSARANEKLFF.

This chain uses TRBV7-2 with TRBJ1-2; the D gene is possibly TRBD1 (6 bases). The CDR3 spans 14 residues. Germline V gene lookup returns CDR1 SGHTA and CDR2 FQGNSA. Deletions cut 6 bases from V and 4 bases from J, with 15 bases between. As DNA, the CDR3 is TGTGCCAGCAGGTCTCAGGGGTCTCCCTATGGCTACACCTTC. Amino acids: CASRSQGSPYGYTF. Drawing the rest from reference TRBV7-2 and TRBJ1-2, the complete variable domain is GAGVSQSPSNKVTEKGKDVELRCDPISGHTALYWYRQSLGQGLEFLIYFQGNSAPDKSGLPSDRFSAERTGGSVSTLTIQRTQQEDSAVYLCASRSQGSPYGYTFGSGTRLTVV.

V and J are TRBV5-4 and TRBJ2-1; TRBD1 matches 8 bases. V dropped 4 bases and J dropped 6; count of bases not matched to a gene: 15. The germline V gene has CDR1 SGHNT and CDR2 YYREEE (reference sequence). The CDR3 spans 17 residues. The CDR3 spells CASSLPDRVSSLNEQFF. In nucleotides, the CDR3 is TGTGCCAGCAGCCTCCCGGACAGGGTATCGTCACTCAATGAGCAGTTCTTC.

The chain combines TRBV5-6 with TRBJ2-6, with 10 bases aligning to TRBD2. The CDR3 is 19 residues long. Germline CDR1 SGHDT, CDR2 YYEEEE. The ends lost 4 bases at V and 0 bases at J; junction bases unmatched: 10. CDR3 sequence (DNA): TGTGCCAGCAGCGCCCTAGCGGGGGCCGCTCACTCTGGGGCCAACGTCCTGACTTTC. It yields the protein CASSALAGAAHSGANVLTF.

The chain is built from TRBV15 and TRBJ2-1; TRBD2 matches at 9 bases. The CDR3 length is 16 residues. CDR1 is LNHNV, CDR2 YYDKDF, per germline (reference sequence). V trimming: 0 bases; J trimming: 8 bases; junction bases outside the gene matches: 8. This CDR3 reads CATSRDKAGGFDEQFF. In DNA, the CDR3 is TGTGCCACCAGCAGAGATAAAGCGGGGGGTTTCGATGAGCAGTTCTTC.

This sequence joins TRBV7-9 and TRBJ1-6; possible D gene TRBD1, 6 bases. Per germline, CDR1 SEHNR and CDR2 FQNEAQ (reference sequence). V lost 3 bases, J lost 15 bases, and 12 bases lay in between. CDR3 size: 12 residues. The CDR3 DNA is TGTGCCAGCAGCTTTGCGGGGGACATCCTCCACTTT. Protein: CASSFAGDILHF.

The genes are TRBV2 and TRBJ2-3; a weak D match, TRBD2 (5 bases). In germline, CDR1 is SNHLY, CDR2 FYNNEI. There are 17 residues in the CDR3. Trimming stripped 5 bases from V and 3 bases from J, with 21 bases between. CDR3 region: CASSLPEIATGTDTQYF. The CDR3 nucleotides are TGTGCCAGCAGTCTTCCGGAAATAGCGACGGGGACAGATACGCAGTATTTT.

The gene calls are TRBV25-1 and TRBJ1-3, with D possibly being TRBD1 (5 bases). Trimming stripped 0 bases from V and 8 bases from J, with 11 bases between. The length of the CDR3 is 14 residues. Germline V lookup: CDR1 MGHDK, CDR2 SYGVNS. Written as DNA, the CDR3 is TGTGCCAGCAGTGAATACAAGGGGAAGGACACCATATATTTT. As protein: CASSEYKGKDTIYF.

The CDR3 nucleotides are TGTGCCAGTGCGTTGACAGCCGGTATAGAAGCTTTCTTT. Protein: CASALTAGIEAFF. The chain carries TRBV19 and TRBJ1-1; D perhaps matches TRBD1 (5 bases). The V end was cut by 8 bases, the J end by 8 bases, with 18 bases between. The V gene's germline CDR1 is LNHDA and CDR2 SQIVND (reference sequence). The CDR3 extends over 13 amino acids.

The chain uses TRBV5-1 and TRBJ2-7, with TRBD1 identical over 9 bases. Unmatched junction bases numbered 10, after V lost 1 base and J lost 5 bases. Germline CDR1 SGHRS, CDR2 YFSETQ. There are 16 residues in the CDR3. For the CDR3, the DNA is TGCGCCAGCAGCTTGCCAACAAAGGGGACAGGGCACGAGCAGTACTTC. This gives the protein CASSLPTKGTGHEQYF.

The genes are TRBV9 and TRBJ2-7; D remains unclear. V was pared by 4 bases and J by 1 base, with 15 bases between. Germline CDR1 SGDLS, CDR2 YYNGEE. This CDR3 comprises 15 residues. The CDR3 DNA is TGTGCCAGCAGCCCACGACCGGGCAGTTCCTACGAGCAGTACTTC. Protein: CASSPRPGSSYEQYF.

The chain joins TRBV18 to TRBJ1-4, with a possible D match to TRBD1 (5 bases). The germline CDR1 and CDR2 sequences are KGHSH and LQKENI. This CDR3 has 13 residues. The germline V and J ends were trimmed by 3 bases and 12 bases, with 14 bases remaining between them. The CDR3 here is CASSPGEGRQLFF. The CDR3 DNA reads as TGTGCCAGCTCACCTGGGGAGGGGAGGCAACTGTTTTTT.